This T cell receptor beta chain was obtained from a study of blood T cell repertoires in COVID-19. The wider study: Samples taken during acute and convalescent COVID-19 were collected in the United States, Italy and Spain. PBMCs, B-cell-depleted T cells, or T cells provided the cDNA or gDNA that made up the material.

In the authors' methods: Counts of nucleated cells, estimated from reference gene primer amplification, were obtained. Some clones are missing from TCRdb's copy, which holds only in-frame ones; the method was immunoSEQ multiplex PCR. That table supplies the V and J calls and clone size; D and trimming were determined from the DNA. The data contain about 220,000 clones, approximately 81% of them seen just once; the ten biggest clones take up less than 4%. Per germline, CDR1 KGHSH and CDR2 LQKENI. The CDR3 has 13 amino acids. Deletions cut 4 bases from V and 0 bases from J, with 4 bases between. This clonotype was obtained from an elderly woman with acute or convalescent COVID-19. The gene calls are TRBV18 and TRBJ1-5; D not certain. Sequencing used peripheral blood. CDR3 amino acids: CASSLYSNQPQHF. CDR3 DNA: TGTGCCAGCTCACTATATAGCAATCAGCCCCAGCATTTT.